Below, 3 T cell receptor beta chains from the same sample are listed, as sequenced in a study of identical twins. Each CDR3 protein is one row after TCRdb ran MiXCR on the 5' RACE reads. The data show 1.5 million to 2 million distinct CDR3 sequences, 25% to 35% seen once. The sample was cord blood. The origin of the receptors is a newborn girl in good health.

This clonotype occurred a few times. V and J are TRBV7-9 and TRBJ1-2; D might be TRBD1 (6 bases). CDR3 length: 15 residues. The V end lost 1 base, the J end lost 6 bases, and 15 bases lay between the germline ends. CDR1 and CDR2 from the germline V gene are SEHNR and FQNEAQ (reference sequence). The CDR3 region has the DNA TGTGCCAGCAGCTTAGGCGTCAGGGGACTGCATGGCTACACCTTC. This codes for CASSLGVRGLHGYTF.

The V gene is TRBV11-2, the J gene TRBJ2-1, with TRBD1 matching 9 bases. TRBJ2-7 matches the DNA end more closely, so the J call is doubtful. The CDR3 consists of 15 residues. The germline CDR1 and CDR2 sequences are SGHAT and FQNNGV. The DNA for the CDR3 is TGTGCCAGCAGCTTCGACAGGGGGAGCTACAATGAGCAGTACTTC. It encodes CASSFDRGSYNEQYF.

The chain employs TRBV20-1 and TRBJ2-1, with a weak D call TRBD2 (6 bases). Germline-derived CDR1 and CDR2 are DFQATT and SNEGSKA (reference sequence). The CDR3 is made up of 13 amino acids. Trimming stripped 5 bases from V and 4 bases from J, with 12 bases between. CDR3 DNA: TGCAGTGCTGAAGGAGGGCCTTACAATGAGCAGTTCTTC. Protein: CSAEGGPYNEQFF.